These T cell receptor beta chains were read from a single sample in a study of human T cells and chemical hapten exposure. TCRdb re-called the RACE reads with MiXCR, one entry per CDR3 protein. The sample holds 30,000 to 40,000 distinct CDR3 sequences; around 5.5% are singletons and the top ten take over 10%. Source material: whole blood. All receptors derive from a human donor in good health. Some clones in this sample may be carry-over from other donors' samples. Each CDR3 is given with its conserved first and last residue. The order of the fields is D gene, clone size, V gene, J gene, CDR3 DNA, CDR3 protein. The D gene is left open where the match is weak. The listing skips clone size in some rows; elsewhere it reads once, few, many or a size class.

d_gene: .
abundance: few
v_gene: TRBV7-9
j_gene: TRBJ2-2
CDR3nt: TGTGCCAGCACCCAGGCCGGGGAGCTGTTTTTT
CDR3aa: CASTQAGELFF

d_gene: .
abundance: many
v_gene: TRBV20-1
j_gene: TRBJ1-1
CDR3nt: TGCAGTGCCAGACGGCACACTGAAGCTTTCTTT
CDR3aa: CSARRHTEAFF

d_gene: .
abundance: .
v_gene: TRBV28
j_gene: TRBJ1-2
CDR3nt: TGTGCCAGCAGTTTGCCCGGGAGGTATGGCTACACCTTC
CDR3aa: CASSLPGRYGYTF

d_gene: .
abundance: many
v_gene: TRBV10-3
j_gene: TRBJ2-3
CDR3nt: TGTGCCATCAGCGCTCAGGGGGGCGTTGGCACAGATACGCAGTATTTT
CDR3aa: CAISAQGGVGTDTQYF

d_gene: .
abundance: many
v_gene: TRBV7-9
j_gene: TRBJ2-7
CDR3nt: TGTGCCAGCAGCTTAGCGGCAGGGGCCGAGCAGTACTTC
CDR3aa: CASSLAAGAEQYF

d_gene: .
abundance: few
v_gene: TRBV29-1
j_gene: TRBJ1-1
CDR3nt: TGCAGCGCCATGCCAACGTCCGGGAAGAACACTGAAGCTTTCTTT
CDR3aa: CSAMPTSGKNTEAFF

d_gene: .
abundance: many
v_gene: TRBV29-1
j_gene: TRBJ2-5
CDR3nt: TGCAGCGTTGAAGTGGCTGGCGAGACCCAGTACTTC
CDR3aa: CSVEVAGETQYF

d_gene: .
abundance: many
v_gene: TRBV7-2
j_gene: TRBJ2-1
CDR3nt: TGTGCCAGCAGCTTAGCGACCCTCGGGGATGAGCAGTTCTTC
CDR3aa: CASSLATLGDEQFF

d_gene: .
abundance: many
v_gene: TRBV5-1
j_gene: TRBJ2-5
CDR3nt: TGCGCCAGCAGCCCCGGGGTAGCGGCCTACCAAGAGACCCAGTACTTC
CDR3aa: CASSPGVAAYQETQYF

d_gene: TRBD2
abundance: many
v_gene: TRBV6-1
j_gene: TRBJ2-3
CDR3nt: TGTGCCAGCAGTGAAGCGGCTAGCGGGGCCCCAGATACGCAGTATTTT
CDR3aa: CASSEAASGAPDTQYF

d_gene: .
abundance: many
v_gene: TRBV6-1
j_gene: TRBJ2-6
CDR3nt: TGTGCCAGCGCGACAGGCAGCTCTGGGGCCAACGTCCTGACTTTC
CDR3aa: CASATGSSGANVLTF

d_gene: TRBD1
abundance: many
v_gene: TRBV20-1
j_gene: TRBJ2-6
CDR3nt: TGCAGTGCTAGGTTTCCAGGGGGACCCGGGGCCAACGTCCTGACTTTC
CDR3aa: CSARFPGGPGANVLTF

d_gene: .
abundance: many
v_gene: TRBV18
j_gene: TRBJ1-1
CDR3nt: TGTGCCAGCTCACCAAACAGCCTGGGGACTGAAGCTTTCTTT
CDR3aa: CASSPNSLGTEAFF

d_gene: TRBD2
abundance: .
v_gene: TRBV28
j_gene: TRBJ2-1
CDR3nt: TGTGCCAGCAGTTTGGACGTAGGGCGGGAGGGAATGAGCAATGAGCAGTTCTTC
CDR3aa: CASSLDVGREGMSNEQFF

d_gene: .
abundance: many
v_gene: TRBV11-2
j_gene: TRBJ2-6
CDR3nt: TGTGCCAGCAGCACCATACAGGGCACGGGGGCCAACGTCCTGACTTTC
CDR3aa: CASSTIQGTGANVLTF

d_gene: .
abundance: many
v_gene: TRBV7-9
j_gene: TRBJ2-5
CDR3nt: TGTGCCAGCAAGAAGGTGGGGGAGACCCAGTACTTC
CDR3aa: CASKKVGETQYF

d_gene: .
abundance: .
v_gene: TRBV30
j_gene: TRBJ1-1
CDR3nt: TGTGCCTCGGAAGAAGCTTTCTTT
CDR3aa: CASEEAFF

d_gene: .
abundance: many
v_gene: TRBV12-3/TRBV12-4
j_gene: TRBJ1-1
CDR3nt: TGTGCCAGCAGTACTAGGGTGAACACTGAAGCTTTCTTT
CDR3aa: CASSTRVNTEAFF

d_gene: .
abundance: .
v_gene: TRBV7-9
j_gene: TRBJ1-6
CDR3nt: TGTGCCAGCGAATACGGGGGGGCACGGAATTCACCCCTCCACTTT
CDR3aa: CASEYGGARNSPLHF

d_gene: .
abundance: .
v_gene: TRBV6-2/TRBV6-3
j_gene: TRBJ2-1
CDR3nt: TGTGCCAGCAGTTACTCTACAGGTATCGATGAGCAGTTCTTC
CDR3aa: CASSYSTGIDEQFF

d_gene: TRBD1
abundance: many
v_gene: TRBV7-2
j_gene: TRBJ1-1
CDR3nt: TGTGCCAGCAGCTGGGGACAGGGGGGAACTGAAGCTTTCTTT
CDR3aa: CASSWGQGGTEAFF

d_gene: TRBD1
abundance: .
v_gene: TRBV11-2
j_gene: TRBJ2-5
CDR3nt: TGTGCCAGCAGCTGGACAGGGACCGGAGAGACCCAGTACTTC
CDR3aa: CASSWTGTGETQYF

d_gene: TRBD1
abundance: many
v_gene: TRBV6-5
j_gene: TRBJ1-6
CDR3nt: TGTGCCAGCAGTTACAAGACAGGGGGCACCTATAATTCACCCCTCCACTTT
CDR3aa: CASSYKTGGTYNSPLHF

d_gene: TRBD1
abundance: many
v_gene: TRBV7-8
j_gene: TRBJ1-2
CDR3nt: TGTGCCAGCAGCCCTACTACGGGACAGGGGGCCTATGGCTACACCTTC
CDR3aa: CASSPTTGQGAYGYTF

d_gene: TRBD2
abundance: many
v_gene: TRBV30
j_gene: TRBJ2-4
CDR3nt: TGTGCCTGGAGCACTAGCGGAAAAAACATTCAGTACTTC
CDR3aa: CAWSTSGKNIQYF

d_gene: .
abundance: .
v_gene: TRBV3-1
j_gene: TRBJ1-1
CDR3nt: TGTGCCAGCAGCCAAGAGGCCGGGAAGACTGAAGCTTTCTTT
CDR3aa: CASSQEAGKTEAFF

d_gene: .
abundance: few
v_gene: TRBV5-6
j_gene: TRBJ2-3
CDR3nt: TGTGCCAGCAGCTTGGCGTCTAGAGATACGCAGTATTTT
CDR3aa: CASSLASRDTQYF

d_gene: .
abundance: .
v_gene: TRBV5-1
j_gene: TRBJ2-1
CDR3nt: TGCGCCAGCAGCTTGCAGATCTCCTACAATGAGCAGTTCTTC
CDR3aa: CASSLQISYNEQFF

d_gene: .
abundance: many
v_gene: TRBV2
j_gene: TRBJ1-5
CDR3nt: TGTGCCAGCAGTTCCGGACAGAACAATCAGCCCCAGCATTTT
CDR3aa: CASSSGQNNQPQHF

d_gene: TRBD1
abundance: many
v_gene: TRBV28
j_gene: TRBJ2-6
CDR3nt: TGTGCCAGCAGTTTAGGTGGGACAGGGTGGTCTGGGGCCAACGTCCTGACTTTC
CDR3aa: CASSLGGTGWSGANVLTF

d_gene: TRBD1
abundance: few
v_gene: TRBV24-1
j_gene: TRBJ1-5
CDR3nt: TGTGCCACCAGTGCCGGGGGACAGGGATCTCAGCCCCAGCATTTT
CDR3aa: CATSAGGQGSQPQHF

d_gene: .
abundance: .
v_gene: TRBV6-5
j_gene: TRBJ1-1
CDR3nt: TGTGCCAGCAGTTACTCTATGACAGGCGATGAAGCTTTCTTT
CDR3aa: CASSYSMTGDEAFF

d_gene: TRBD2
abundance: .
v_gene: TRBV12-3/TRBV12-4
j_gene: TRBJ2-5
CDR3nt: TGTGCCAGCAGTTTCTCCGGGGGGGCAAAAGAGACCCAGTACTTC
CDR3aa: CASSFSGGAKETQYF

d_gene: TRBD1
abundance: medium-sized
v_gene: TRBV2
j_gene: TRBJ1-1
CDR3nt: TGTGCCAGCATGGGGGACAGGGACACTGAAGCTTTCTTT
CDR3aa: CASMGDRDTEAFF

d_gene: .
abundance: many
v_gene: TRBV5-1
j_gene: TRBJ2-7
CDR3nt: TGCGCCAGCAGCCCACGTCTGACATACGAGCAGTACTTC
CDR3aa: CASSPRLTYEQYF